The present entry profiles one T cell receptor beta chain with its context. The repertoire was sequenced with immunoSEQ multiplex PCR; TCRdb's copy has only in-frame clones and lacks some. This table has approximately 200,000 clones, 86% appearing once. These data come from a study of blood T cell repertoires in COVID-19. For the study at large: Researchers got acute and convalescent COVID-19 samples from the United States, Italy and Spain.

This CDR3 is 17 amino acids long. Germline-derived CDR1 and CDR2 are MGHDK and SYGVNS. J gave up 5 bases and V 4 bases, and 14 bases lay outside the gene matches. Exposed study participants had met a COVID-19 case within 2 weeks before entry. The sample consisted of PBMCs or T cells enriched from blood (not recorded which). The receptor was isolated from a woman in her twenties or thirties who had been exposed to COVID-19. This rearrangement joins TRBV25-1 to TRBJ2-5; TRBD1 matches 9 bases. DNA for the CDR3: TGTGCCAGCAGTGCTCGGACAGGGGACCTGAGACGCGAGACCCAGTACTTC. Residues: CASSARTGDLRRETQYF.